Listed below are T cell receptor beta chains from one sample, sequenced in a study of cytomegalovirus exposure and HLA in healthy donors. Generated by immunoSEQ multiplex PCR, the TCRdb table keeps only in-frame clones and is missing some. In the table there are 150,000 to 200,000 clones, over 80% of which are singletons. The sequencing input was PBMCs. These receptors were collected from a woman under 30 in good health and CMV-seronegative. CDR3s include the opening cysteine and the closing phenylalanine or tryptophan. Each record gives: CDR3 protein, CDR3 DNA, J gene, V gene, D gene, clone size. The D gene is left open where the match is weak. Clone sizes are given selectively: once, few, many, or a class where the clone is expanded.

CDR3 protein: CAITGGAGGYTF
CDR3 DNA: TGTGCCATCACTGGAGGGGCCGGTGGCTACACCTTC
J gene: TRBJ1-2
V gene: TRBV10-3
D gene: NA
clone size: NA

CDR3 protein: CASSPRIRLSGGETQYF
CDR3 DNA: TGTGCCAGCAGCCCCCGAATAAGGCTCAGCGGTGGGGAGACCCAGTACTTC
J gene: TRBJ2-5
V gene: TRBV11-2
D gene: NA
clone size: NA

CDR3 protein: CASLSTGGAKGYGYTF
CDR3 DNA: TGTGCCAGTTTATCGACAGGGGGCGCAAAAGGCTATGGCTACACCTTC
J gene: TRBJ1-2
V gene: TRBV6-4
D gene: TRBD1
clone size: NA

CDR3 protein: CASSRTGGGADTQYF
CDR3 DNA: TGTGCCAGCAGCAGGACGGGGGGTGGGGCAGATACGCAGTATTTT
J gene: TRBJ2-3
V gene: TRBV6-1
D gene: TRBD2
clone size: NA

CDR3 protein: CASSSLEDRDYNQPQHF
CDR3 DNA: TGTGCCAGCAGCTCGTTAGAGGACAGGGATTACAATCAGCCCCAGCATTTT
J gene: TRBJ1-5
V gene: TRBV5-6
D gene: TRBD1
clone size: once

CDR3 protein: CATSRGQIRDIQYF
CDR3 DNA: TGTGCCACCAGCAGAGGACAGATTAGGGACATTCAGTACTTC
J gene: TRBJ2-4
V gene: TRBV15
D gene: NA
clone size: NA

CDR3 protein: CASSPEAVPNGAFF
CDR3 DNA: TGTGCCAGCAGCCCCGAGGCAGTCCCCAACGGAGCTTTCTTT
J gene: TRBJ1-1
V gene: TRBV6-5
D gene: NA
clone size: NA

CDR3 protein: CASSPLLMTGGLTEAFF
CDR3 DNA: TGTGCCAGCAGCCCTCTGCTTATGACAGGGGGCTTGACTGAAGCTTTCTTT
J gene: TRBJ1-1
V gene: TRBV11-3
D gene: TRBD1
clone size: NA

CDR3 protein: CAWSREINTEAFF
CDR3 DNA: TGTGCCTGGAGTCGGGAAATCAACACTGAAGCTTTCTTT
J gene: TRBJ1-1
V gene: TRBV30
D gene: NA
clone size: NA

CDR3 protein: CASSPGAKQGYTF
CDR3 DNA: TGCGCCAGCAGCCCAGGGGCAAAGCAAGGCTACACCTTC
J gene: TRBJ1-2
V gene: TRBV5-1
D gene: NA
clone size: NA

CDR3 protein: CASSSEITGGIGGYTF
CDR3 DNA: TGCGCCAGCAGCTCCGAAATTACAGGGGGGATAGGTGGCTACACCTTC
J gene: TRBJ1-2
V gene: TRBV5-1
D gene: TRBD1
clone size: NA

CDR3 protein: CASSGTGGKDTQYF
CDR3 DNA: TGTGCCAGCAGCGGGACAGGGGGTAAAGATACGCAGTATTTT
J gene: TRBJ2-3
V gene: TRBV9
D gene: TRBD1
clone size: NA

CDR3 protein: CASSWGAGTYNEQFF
CDR3 DNA: TGCGCCAGCAGCTGGGGTGCGGGTACCTACAATGAGCAGTTCTTC
J gene: TRBJ2-1
V gene: TRBV5-1
D gene: NA
clone size: NA

CDR3 protein: CASSSPGSHEQYF
CDR3 DNA: TGTGCCAGCAGCTCCCCGGGTTCCCACGAGCAGTACTTC
J gene: TRBJ2-7
V gene: TRBV7-3
D gene: NA
clone size: NA

CDR3 protein: CASSLDVGINEQFF
CDR3 DNA: TGCGCCAGCAGCTTGGACGTCGGGATCAATGAGCAGTTCTTC
J gene: TRBJ2-1
V gene: TRBV5-1
D gene: NA
clone size: NA

CDR3 protein: CASSVVTEHGYTF
CDR3 DNA: TGTGCCAGCAGCGTAGTAACAGAACATGGCTACACCTTC
J gene: TRBJ1-2
V gene: TRBV9
D gene: NA
clone size: once

CDR3 protein: CASSRTGPSREQYF
CDR3 DNA: TGTGCCAGCAGTCGGACAGGGCCTTCGCGGGAGCAGTACTTC
J gene: TRBJ2-7
V gene: TRBV28
D gene: TRBD1
clone size: NA

CDR3 protein: CASSADRVEETQYF
CDR3 DNA: TGTGCCAGCAGCGCCGACAGGGTTGAGGAGACCCAGTACTTC
J gene: TRBJ2-5
V gene: TRBV7-6
D gene: TRBD1
clone size: NA

CDR3 protein: CASSEAGSAGRGNTEAFF
CDR3 DNA: TGTGCCAGCAGTGAAGCAGGTTCGGCAGGGAGGGGGAACACTGAAGCTTTCTTT
J gene: TRBJ1-1
V gene: TRBV6-1
D gene: NA
clone size: NA

CDR3 protein: CASSLGPGIPEAFF
CDR3 DNA: TGTGCCAGCAGCTTAGGTCCGGGTATCCCTGAAGCTTTCTTT
J gene: TRBJ1-1
V gene: TRBV7-2
D gene: NA
clone size: NA

CDR3 protein: CASSVSADTQYF
CDR3 DNA: TGTGCCAGCAGTGTTTCTGCAGATACGCAGTATTTT
J gene: TRBJ2-3
V gene: TRBV9
D gene: NA
clone size: NA

CDR3 protein: CASSLENRELEAFF
CDR3 DNA: TGCGCCAGCAGCTTGGAAAACAGGGAGTTGGAAGCTTTCTTT
J gene: TRBJ1-1
V gene: TRBV5-1
D gene: NA
clone size: NA

CDR3 protein: CASSYSSGAYEQYF
CDR3 DNA: TGTGCCAGCAGTTACTCGTCAGGGGCCTACGAGCAGTACTTC
J gene: TRBJ2-7
V gene: TRBV6-5
D gene: NA
clone size: NA